The 5 T cell receptor beta chains below come from one sample, sequenced in a study of T-cell reconstitution after alpha-beta-depleted transplantation in children. Using unique molecular identifiers, the investigators prepared the TCRbeta library. From the PCR reads, TCRdb called clonotypes with MiXCR, one entry per CDR3 protein. The sample consists of around 190,000 distinct CDR3 sequences, about 7% of them appearing once. The sample was PBMCs, taken before TCRalphabeta/CD19-depleted stem cell transplant. Source of these receptors: a boy aged 2 to 10 with acute lymphoblastic leukemia, due to receive a stem cell transplant.

This clonotype was detected ten times or more. The rearrangement links TRBV7-9 to TRBJ2-3; D may match TRBD1 or TRBD2 (5 bases each). Germline loops: CDR1 SEHNR, CDR2 FQNEAQ (reference sequence). There are 17 residues in the CDR3. Trimming shortened V by 5 bases and J by 6 bases, and 24 bases separated the two germline ends. The CDR3 DNA follows: TGTGCCAGCAGCCCCCGACCGCCGGGACGGGATGGTGATACGCAGTATTTT. This codes for CASSPRPPGRDGDTQYF.

This clonotype was observed many times. The chain uses TRBV29-1 and TRBJ2-7, with D maybe TRBD2 (5 bases). This CDR3 comprises 12 residues. V lost 4 bases, J lost 3 bases, and 10 bases lay in between. From germline, CDR1 is SQVTM and CDR2 ANQGSEA. The CDR3 bases are TGCAGCGTTGTAGAGGGAAACTACGAGCAGTACTTC. Encoded protein: CSVVEGNYEQYF.

This clonotype was counted a few times. The chain is built from TRBV7-8 and TRBJ2-5; a possible D gene is TRBD2 (5 bases). CDR1 SGHVS and CDR2 FQNEAQ come from the germline V gene. The CDR3 runs to 11 residues. V lost 8 bases and J 12 bases, leaving 16 bases between the germline ends. The CDR3 DNA is TGTGCCAGCGGTACGACTGCGAGGGAGTACTTC. Translated, it gives CASGTTAREYF.

This clonotype has a count of ten or more. This rearrangement joins TRBV6-5 to TRBJ2-4; a weak D match, TRBD2 (5 bases). Trimming shortened V by 2 bases and J by 3 bases, and 20 bases separated the two germline ends. The CDR3 sequence is 18 residues long. Per germline, CDR1 MNHEY and CDR2 SVGAGI. DNA of the CDR3: TGTGCCAGCAGTTACCCTCTGACTCACTCCGGGGTCAAAAACATTCAGTACTTC. Translating it yields CASSYPLTHSGVKNIQYF.

A few counts support this clonotype. The CDR3, as DNA: TGTGCCATCAGCGCCCAGAATGTGGACTCGTCGGGGCCCCAGCATTTT. Its translation is CAISAQNVDSSGPQHF. This chain connects TRBV10-3 to TRBJ1-5; D call uncertain. The CDR3 contains 16 residues. Germline CDR1 and CDR2: ENHRY and SYGVKD. V lost 6 bases and J 9 bases, leaving 24 bases between the germline ends.